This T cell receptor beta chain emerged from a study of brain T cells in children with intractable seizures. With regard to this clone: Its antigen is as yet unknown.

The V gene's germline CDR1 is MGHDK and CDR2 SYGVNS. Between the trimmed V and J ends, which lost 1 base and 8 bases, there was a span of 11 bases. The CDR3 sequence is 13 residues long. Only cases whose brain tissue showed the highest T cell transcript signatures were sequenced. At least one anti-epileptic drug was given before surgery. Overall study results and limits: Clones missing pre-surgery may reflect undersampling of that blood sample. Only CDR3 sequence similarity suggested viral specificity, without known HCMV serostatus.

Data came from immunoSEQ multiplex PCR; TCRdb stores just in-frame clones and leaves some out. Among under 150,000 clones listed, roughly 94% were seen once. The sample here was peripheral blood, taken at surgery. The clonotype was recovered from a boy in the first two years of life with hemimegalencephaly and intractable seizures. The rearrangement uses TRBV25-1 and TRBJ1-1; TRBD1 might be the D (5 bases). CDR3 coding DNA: TGTGCCAGCAGTGAATGGGGAGGGGAAGAAGCTTTCTTT. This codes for CASSEWGGEEAFF.